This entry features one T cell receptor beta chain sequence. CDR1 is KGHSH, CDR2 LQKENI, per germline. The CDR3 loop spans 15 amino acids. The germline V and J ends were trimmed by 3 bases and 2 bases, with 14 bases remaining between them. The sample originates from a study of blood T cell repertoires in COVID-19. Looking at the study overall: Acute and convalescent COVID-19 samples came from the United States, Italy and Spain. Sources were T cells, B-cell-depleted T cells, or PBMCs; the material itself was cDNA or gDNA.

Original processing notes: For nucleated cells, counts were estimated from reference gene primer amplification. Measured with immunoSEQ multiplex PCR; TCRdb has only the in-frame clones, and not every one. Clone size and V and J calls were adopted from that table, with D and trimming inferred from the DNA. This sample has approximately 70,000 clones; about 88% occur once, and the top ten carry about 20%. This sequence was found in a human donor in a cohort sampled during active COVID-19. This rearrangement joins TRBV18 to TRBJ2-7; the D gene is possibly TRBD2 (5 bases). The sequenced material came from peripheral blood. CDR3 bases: TGTGCCAGCTCACCGATTGGACTGCCGACCTACGAGCAGTACTTC. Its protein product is CASSPIGLPTYEQYF.